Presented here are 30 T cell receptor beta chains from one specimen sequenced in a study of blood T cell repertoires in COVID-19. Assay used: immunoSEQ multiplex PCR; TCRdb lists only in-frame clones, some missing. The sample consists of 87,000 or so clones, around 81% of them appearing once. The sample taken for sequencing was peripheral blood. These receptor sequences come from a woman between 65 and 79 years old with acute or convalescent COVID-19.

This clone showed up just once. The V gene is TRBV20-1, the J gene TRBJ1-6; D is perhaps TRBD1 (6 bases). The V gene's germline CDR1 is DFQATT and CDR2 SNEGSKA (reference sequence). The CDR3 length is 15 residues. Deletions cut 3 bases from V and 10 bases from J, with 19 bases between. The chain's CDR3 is CSASDLGGIGSPLHF. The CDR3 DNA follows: TGCAGTGCTAGTGACCTTGGGGGCATCGGGTCACCCCTCCACTTT.

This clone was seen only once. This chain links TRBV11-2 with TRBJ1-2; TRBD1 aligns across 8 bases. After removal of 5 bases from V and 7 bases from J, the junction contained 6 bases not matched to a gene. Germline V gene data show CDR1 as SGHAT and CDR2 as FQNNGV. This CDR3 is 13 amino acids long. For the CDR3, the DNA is TGTGCCAGCAGCCCGACAGGGGTTTCTGGCTACACCTTC. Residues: CASSPTGVSGYTF.

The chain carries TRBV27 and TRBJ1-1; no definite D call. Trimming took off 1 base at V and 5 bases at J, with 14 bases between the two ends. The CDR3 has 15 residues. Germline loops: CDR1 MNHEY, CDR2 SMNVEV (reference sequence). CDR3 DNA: TGTGCCAGCAGTTTATTTCGTCCGGCGGGTACTGAAGCTTTCTTT. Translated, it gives CASSLFRPAGTEAFF.

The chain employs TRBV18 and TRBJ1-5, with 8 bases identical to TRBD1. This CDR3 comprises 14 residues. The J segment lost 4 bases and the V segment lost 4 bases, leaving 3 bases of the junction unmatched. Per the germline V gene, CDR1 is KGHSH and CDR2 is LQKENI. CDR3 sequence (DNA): TGTGCCAGCTCACAGCAGGGGGCAAATCAGCCCCAGCATTTT. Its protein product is CASSQQGANQPQHF.

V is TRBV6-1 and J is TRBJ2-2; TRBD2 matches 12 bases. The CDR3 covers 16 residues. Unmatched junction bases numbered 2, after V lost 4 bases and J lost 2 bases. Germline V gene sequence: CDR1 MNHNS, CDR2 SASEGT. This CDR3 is CASSGTSGVNTGELFF. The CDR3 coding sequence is TGTGCCAGCAGTGGGACTAGCGGGGTTAACACCGGGGAGCTGTTTTTT.

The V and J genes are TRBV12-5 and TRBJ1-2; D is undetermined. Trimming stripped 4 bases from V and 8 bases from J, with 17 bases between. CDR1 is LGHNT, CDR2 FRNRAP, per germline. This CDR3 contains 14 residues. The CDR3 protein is CASGSDSGRGGYTF. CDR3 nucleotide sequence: TGTGCTAGTGGTTCGGATAGCGGACGCGGGGGCTACACCTTC.

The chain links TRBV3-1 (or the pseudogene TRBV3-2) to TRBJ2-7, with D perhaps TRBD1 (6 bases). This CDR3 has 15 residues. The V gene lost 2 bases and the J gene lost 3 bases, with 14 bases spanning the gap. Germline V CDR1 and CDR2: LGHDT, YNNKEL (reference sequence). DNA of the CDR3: TGTGCCAGCAGCCAACCCAGCGCAGGGGTCTACGAGCAGTACTTC. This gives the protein CASSQPSAGVYEQYF.

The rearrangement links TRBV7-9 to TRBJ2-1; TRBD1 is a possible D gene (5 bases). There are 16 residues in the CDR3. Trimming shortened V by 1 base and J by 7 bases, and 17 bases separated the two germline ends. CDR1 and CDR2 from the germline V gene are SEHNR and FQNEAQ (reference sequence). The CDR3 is CASSLGGLGNLNEQFF. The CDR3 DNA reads TGTGCCAGCAGCTTAGGGGGCCTAGGTAACCTAAATGAGCAGTTCTTC.

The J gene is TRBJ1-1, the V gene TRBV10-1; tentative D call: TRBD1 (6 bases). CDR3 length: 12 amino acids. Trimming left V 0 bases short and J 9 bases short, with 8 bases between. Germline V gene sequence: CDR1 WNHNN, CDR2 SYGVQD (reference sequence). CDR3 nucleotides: TGCGCCAGCAGTGAGTCGGGGGGGCAAGCTTTCTTT. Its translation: CASSESGGQAFF.

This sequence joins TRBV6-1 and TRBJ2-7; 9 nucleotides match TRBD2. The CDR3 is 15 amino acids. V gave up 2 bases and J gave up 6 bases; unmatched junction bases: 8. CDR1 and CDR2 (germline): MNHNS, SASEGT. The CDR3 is CASSEWGGGAREQYF. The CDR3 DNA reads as TGTGCCAGCAGTGAATGGGGCGGGGGGGCCCGCGAGCAGTACTTC.

This CDR3 is CASRRGGFANQPQHF. CDR3 sequence (DNA): TGTGCCAGTAGAAGGGGGGGTTTTGCCAATCAGCCCCAGCATTTT. The chain links TRBV19 to TRBJ1-5; maybe TRBD1 (6 bases). With 6 bases removed from V and 3 bases from J, the gap between germline ends came to 15 bases. Germline V gene sequence: CDR1 LNHDA, CDR2 SQIVND (reference sequence). The CDR3 length is 15 residues.

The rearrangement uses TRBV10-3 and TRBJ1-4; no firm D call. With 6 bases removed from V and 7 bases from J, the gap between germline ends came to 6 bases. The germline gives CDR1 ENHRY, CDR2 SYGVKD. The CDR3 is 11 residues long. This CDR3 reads CAIRSREKLFF. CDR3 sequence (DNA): TGTGCCATCAGAAGCCGTGAAAAACTGTTTTTT.

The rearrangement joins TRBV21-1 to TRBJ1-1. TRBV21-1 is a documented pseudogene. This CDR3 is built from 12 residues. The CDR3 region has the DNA TGTGCCAGCAGCCCGCGGGGGTCCCGGGGCTTCTTT. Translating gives CASSPRGSRGFF.

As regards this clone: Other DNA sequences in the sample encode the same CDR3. The CDR3, as DNA: TGTGCCAGTAGAAGGGGGCCCTCTGGAAACACCATATATTTT. It translates to CASRRGPSGNTIYF. The chain joins TRBV19 to TRBJ1-3; 7 bases agree with TRBD1. CDR1 and CDR2 from the germline V gene are LNHDA and SQIVND (reference sequence). V dropped 6 bases and J dropped 0; count of bases not matched to a gene: 2. The CDR3 is 14 residues long.

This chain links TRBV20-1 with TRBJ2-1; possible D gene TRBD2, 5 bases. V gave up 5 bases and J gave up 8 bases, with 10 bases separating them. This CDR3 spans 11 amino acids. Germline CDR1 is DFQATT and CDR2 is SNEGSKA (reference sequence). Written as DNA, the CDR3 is TGCAGTGCTGCCGCGGGTGATGAGCAGTTCTTC. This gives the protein CSAAAGDEQFF.

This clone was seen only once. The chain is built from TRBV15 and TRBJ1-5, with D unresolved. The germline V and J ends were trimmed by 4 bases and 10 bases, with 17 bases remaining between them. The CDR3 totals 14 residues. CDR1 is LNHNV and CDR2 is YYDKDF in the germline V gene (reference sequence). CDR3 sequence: CATSTPSRSDPQHF. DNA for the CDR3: TGTGCCACCAGCACCCCCTCGCGCTCCGATCCCCAGCATTTT.

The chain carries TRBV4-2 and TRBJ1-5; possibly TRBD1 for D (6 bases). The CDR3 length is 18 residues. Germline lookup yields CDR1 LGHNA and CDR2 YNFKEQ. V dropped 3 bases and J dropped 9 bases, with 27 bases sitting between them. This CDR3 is CASSHRLLFEGEGGPQHF. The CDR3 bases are TGTGCCAGCAGCCACCGCCTTTTATTCGAGGGGGAAGGTGGGCCCCAGCATTTT.

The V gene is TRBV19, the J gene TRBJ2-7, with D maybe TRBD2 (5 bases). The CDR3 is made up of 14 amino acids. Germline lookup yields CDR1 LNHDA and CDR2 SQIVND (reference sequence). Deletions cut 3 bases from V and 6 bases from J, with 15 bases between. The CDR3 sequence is CASSIGVGSLEQYF. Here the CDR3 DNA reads TGTGCCAGTAGTATCGGGGTAGGATCTCTCGAGCAGTACTTC.

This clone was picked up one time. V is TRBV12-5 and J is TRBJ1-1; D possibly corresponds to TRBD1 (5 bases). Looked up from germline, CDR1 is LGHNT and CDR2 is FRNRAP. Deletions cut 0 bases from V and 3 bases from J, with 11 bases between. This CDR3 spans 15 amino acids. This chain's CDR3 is CASGLVTGGDTEAFF. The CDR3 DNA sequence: TGTGCTAGTGGTTTGGTAACCGGGGGGGACACTGAAGCTTTCTTT.

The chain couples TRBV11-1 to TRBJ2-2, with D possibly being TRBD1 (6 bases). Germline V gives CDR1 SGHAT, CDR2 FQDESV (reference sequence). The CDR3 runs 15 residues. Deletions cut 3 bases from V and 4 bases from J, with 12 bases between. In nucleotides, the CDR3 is TGTGCCAGCAGCTTTGCAGGGGTCGGCACCGGGGAGCTGTTTTTT. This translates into CASSFAGVGTGELFF.

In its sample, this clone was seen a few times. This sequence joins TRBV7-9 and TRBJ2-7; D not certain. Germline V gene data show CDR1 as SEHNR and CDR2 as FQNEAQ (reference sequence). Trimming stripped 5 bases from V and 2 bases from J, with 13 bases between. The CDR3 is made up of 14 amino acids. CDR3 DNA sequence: TGTGCCAGCAGCCCCGACACCGGAACCTACGAGCAGTACTTC. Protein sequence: CASSPDTGTYEQYF.

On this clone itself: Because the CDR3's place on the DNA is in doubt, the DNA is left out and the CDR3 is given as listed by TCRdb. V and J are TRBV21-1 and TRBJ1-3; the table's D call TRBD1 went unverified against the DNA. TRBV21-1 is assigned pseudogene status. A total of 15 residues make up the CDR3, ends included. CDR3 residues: CASRPGVGSGNTIYF.

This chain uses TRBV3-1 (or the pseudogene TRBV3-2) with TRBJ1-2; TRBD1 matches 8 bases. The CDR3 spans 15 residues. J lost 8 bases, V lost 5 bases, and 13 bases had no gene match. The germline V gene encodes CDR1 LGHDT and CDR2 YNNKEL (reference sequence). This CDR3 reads CASSMRDRSSGGYTF. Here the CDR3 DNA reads TGTGCCAGCAGCATGCGGGACAGGAGTTCGGGGGGCTACACCTTC.

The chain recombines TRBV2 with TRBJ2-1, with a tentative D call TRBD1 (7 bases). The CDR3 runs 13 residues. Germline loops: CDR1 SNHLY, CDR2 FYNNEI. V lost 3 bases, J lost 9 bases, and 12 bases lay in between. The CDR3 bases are TGTGCCAGCAGTGATGGTCAGGGGGGTGAGCAGTTCTTC. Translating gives CASSDGQGGEQFF.

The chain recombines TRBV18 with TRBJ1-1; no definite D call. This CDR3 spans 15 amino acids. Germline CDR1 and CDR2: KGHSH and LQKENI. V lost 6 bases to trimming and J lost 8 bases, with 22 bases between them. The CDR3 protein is CASSVTRQAQEEAFF. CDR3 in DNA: TGTGCCAGCTCCGTGACCCGGCAGGCCCAAGAAGAAGCTTTCTTT. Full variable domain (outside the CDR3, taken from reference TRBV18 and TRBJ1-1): NAGVMQNPRHLVRRRGQEARLRCSPMKGHSHVYWYRQLPEEGLKFMVYLQKENIIDESGMPKERFSAEFPKEGPSILRIQQVVRGDSAAYFCASSVTRQAQEEAFFGQGTRLTVV.

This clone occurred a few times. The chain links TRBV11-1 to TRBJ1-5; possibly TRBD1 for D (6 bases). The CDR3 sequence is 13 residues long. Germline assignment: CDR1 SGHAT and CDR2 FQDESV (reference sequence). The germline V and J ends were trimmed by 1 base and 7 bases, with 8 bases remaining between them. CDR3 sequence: CASSLDREQPQHF. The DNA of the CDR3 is TGTGCCAGCAGCTTAGACAGGGAGCAGCCCCAGCATTTT. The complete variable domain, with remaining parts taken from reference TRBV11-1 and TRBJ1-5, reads EAEVAQSPRYKITEKSQAVAFWCDPISGHATLYWYRQILGQGPELLVQFQDESVVDDSQLPKDRFSAERLKGVDSTLKIQPAELGDSAMYLCASSLDREQPQHFGDGTRLSIL.

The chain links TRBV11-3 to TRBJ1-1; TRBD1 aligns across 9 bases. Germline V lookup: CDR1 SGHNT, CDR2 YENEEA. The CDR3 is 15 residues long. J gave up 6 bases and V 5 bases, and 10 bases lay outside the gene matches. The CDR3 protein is CASSPSGTGRAEAFF. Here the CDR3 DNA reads TGTGCCAGCAGCCCTTCCGGGACAGGGCGTGCTGAAGCTTTCTTT. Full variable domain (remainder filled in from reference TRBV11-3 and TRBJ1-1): EAGVVQSPRYKIIEKKQPVAFWCNPISGHNTLYWYLQNLGQGPELLIRYENEEAVDDSQLPKDRFSAERLKGVDSTLKIQPAELGDSAVYLCASSPSGTGRAEAFFGQGTRLTVV.

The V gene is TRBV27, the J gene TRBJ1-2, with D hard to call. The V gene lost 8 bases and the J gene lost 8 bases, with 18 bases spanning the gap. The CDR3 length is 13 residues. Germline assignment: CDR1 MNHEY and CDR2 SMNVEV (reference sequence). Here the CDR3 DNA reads TGTGCCAGCCTCCTCTTCCCGTCTGTGGGCTACACCTTC. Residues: CASLLFPSVGYTF.

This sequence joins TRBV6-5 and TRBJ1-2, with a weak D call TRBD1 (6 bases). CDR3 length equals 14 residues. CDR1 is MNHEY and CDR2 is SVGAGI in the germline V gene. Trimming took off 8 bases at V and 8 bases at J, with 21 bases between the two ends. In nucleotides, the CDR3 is TGTGCCAGCTCGGGGGAGGGGGGGGCCGGAGGCTACACCTTC. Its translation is CASSGEGGAGGYTF.

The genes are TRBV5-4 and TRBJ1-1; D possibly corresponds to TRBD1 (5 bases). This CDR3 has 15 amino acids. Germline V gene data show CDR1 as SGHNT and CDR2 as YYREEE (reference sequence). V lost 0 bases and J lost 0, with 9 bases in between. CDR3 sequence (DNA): TGTGCCAGCAGCTTGGAGCCAGGGCTGAACACTGAAGCTTTCTTT. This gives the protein CASSLEPGLNTEAFF. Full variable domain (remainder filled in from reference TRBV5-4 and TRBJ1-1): ETGVTQSPTHLIKTRGQQVTLRCSSQSGHNTVSWYQQALGQGPQFIFQYYREEENGRGNFPPRFSGLQFPNYSSELNVNALELDDSALYLCASSLEPGLNTEAFFGQGTRLTVV.